The sequence of this T cell receptor beta chain was determined in a study of shared clonotypes between healthy human individuals. Sequenced by immunoSEQ multiplex PCR; TCRdb stores in-frame clones only, minus some. The table shows some 2.1 million clones, with around 95% occurring only once. V gave up 1 base and J gave up 2 bases, with 16 bases separating them. The CDR3 extends over 17 amino acids. Germline CDR1 reads SGHRS; CDR2 reads YFSETQ. Terminally differentiated effector memory CD45RA+ cells were excluded from the naive CD8 cells, which were CD45RO-negative and positively selected for CCR7. Sequencing was performed on naive CD8+ T cells from PBMCs. This clonotype was obtained from a man aged 18 to 29 in good health. Some clones in this sample may be carry-over from other donors' samples. The chain employs TRBV5-1 and TRBJ2-1, with D perhaps matching TRBD2 (6 bases). The CDR3 region is CASSLTWRDGTYNEQFF. CDR3 coding DNA: TGCGCCAGCAGCTTGACCTGGCGGGACGGGACCTACAATGAGCAGTTCTTC.